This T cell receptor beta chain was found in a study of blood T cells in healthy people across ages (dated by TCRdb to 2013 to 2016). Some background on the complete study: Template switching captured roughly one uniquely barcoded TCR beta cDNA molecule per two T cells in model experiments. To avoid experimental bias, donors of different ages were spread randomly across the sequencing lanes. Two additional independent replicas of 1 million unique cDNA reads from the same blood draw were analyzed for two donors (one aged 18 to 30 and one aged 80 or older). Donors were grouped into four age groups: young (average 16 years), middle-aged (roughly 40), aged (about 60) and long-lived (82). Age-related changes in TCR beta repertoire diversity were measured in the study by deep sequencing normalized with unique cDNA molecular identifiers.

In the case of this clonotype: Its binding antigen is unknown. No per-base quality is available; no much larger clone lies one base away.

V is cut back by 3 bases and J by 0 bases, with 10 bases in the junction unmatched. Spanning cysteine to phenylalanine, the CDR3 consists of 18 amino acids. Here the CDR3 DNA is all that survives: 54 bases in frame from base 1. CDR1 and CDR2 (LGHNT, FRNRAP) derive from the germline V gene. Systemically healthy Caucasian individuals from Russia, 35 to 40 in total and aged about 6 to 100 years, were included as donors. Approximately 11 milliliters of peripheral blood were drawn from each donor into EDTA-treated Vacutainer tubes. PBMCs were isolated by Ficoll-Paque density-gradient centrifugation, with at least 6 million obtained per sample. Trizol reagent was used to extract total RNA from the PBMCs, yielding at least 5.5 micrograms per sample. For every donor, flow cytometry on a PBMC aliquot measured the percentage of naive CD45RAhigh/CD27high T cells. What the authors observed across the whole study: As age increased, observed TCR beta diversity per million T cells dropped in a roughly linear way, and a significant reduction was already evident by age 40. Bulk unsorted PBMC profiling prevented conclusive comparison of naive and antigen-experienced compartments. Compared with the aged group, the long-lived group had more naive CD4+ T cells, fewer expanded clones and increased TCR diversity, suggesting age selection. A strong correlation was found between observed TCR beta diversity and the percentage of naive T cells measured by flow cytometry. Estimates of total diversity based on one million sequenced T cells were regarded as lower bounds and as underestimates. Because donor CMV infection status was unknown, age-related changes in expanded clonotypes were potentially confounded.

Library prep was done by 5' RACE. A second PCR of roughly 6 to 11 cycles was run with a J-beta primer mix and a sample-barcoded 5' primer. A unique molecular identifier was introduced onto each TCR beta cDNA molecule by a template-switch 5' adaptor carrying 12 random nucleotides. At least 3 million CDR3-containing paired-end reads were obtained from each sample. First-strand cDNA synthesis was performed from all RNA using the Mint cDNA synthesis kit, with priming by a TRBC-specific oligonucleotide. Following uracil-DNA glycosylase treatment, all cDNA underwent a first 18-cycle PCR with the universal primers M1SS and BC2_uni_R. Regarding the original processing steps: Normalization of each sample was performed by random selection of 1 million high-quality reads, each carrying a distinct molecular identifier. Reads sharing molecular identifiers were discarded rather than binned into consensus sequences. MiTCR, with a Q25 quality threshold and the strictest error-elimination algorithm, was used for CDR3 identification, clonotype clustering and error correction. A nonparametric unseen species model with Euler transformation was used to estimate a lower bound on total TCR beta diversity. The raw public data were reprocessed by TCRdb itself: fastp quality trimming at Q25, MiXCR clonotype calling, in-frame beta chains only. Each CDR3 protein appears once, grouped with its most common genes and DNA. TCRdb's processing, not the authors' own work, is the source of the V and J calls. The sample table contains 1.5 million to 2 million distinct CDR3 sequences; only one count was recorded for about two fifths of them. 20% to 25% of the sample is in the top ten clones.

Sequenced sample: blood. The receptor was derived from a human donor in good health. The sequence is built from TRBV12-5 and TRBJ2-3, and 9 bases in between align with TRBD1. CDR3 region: CASGFGTGMLPSTDTQYF. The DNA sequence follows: TGTGCTAGTGGTTTTGGGACAGGGATGCTTCCTAGCACAGATACGCAGTATTTT.